This T cell receptor beta chain emerged from a study of cytomegalovirus exposure and HLA in healthy donors (dated by TCRdb to 2015 to 2018). Broadly, across the study: An earlier analysis of some 620 of the donors reported approximately 300 Gb of sequence data and 95 million to 140 million unique TCR beta sequences obtained from around 190 million T cells. Among around 400 genotyped donors of the cohort, an average of about 240,000 unique TCR beta nucleotide sequences was sequenced per donor, of which 15% to 20% were non-productive. Donor age, sex, ethnicity and CMV serostatus were compiled alongside the repertoire data. A later analysis re-examined previously published TCR beta repertoires from roughly 720 donors and added high-resolution HLA genotyping to investigate patterns of TCR occurrence. The aim of the study was to test whether cataloging public T cell receptors could identify signatures of past pathogen exposure. The study profiled the T cell repertoires of under 850 subjects by immunosequencing and related them to cytomegalovirus serostatus. The genetic ancestry cluster associated with self-reported Caucasian donors included 81% of the roughly 380 genotyped donors. Rather than using new phenotypic data, the later analysis identified candidate immune exposures from TCR beta sequences and from how often those sequences occurred across donors. High-throughput TCR immunosequencing, statistical association of individual TCRs with disease status, and machine learning were combined to predict cytomegalovirus infection status. Roughly 320 gigabases of sequencing data and roughly 80 million unique TCR sequences made up an early release that covered some 640 HLA-typed donors. Both class I and class II loci were covered by HLA typing, at four-digit resolution. The number of donors typed differed by locus, with roughly 629-640 for A, B, C, DRB1 and DQB1, around 500 for DQA1, nearly 610 for DPA1, and 472 for DPB1. Every discovery cohort repertoire had been produced on one sequencing platform. Because of strong linkage in the cohort, roughly five DR-DQ haplotypes were treated as single units for association and clustering. A later genetic analysis used genome-wide SNP genotypes for about 65% of the roughly 700 donors, treating that subset as a discovery cohort. To decide whether each TCR beta V gene segment behaved as functional or pseudogenic, an earlier analysis of approximately 600 of the donors relied on high-throughput TCR beta sequencing. Along with the roughly 710-subject first cohort, a separate validation cohort of 120 different subjects was used. What the research found in general, with its limitations: In the study, some 160 TCR beta chains were listed as associated with cytomegalovirus. A further reported finding was that TCR beta sequences accurately predicted the HLA-A and HLA-B alleles for most subjects in the first cohort. According to a later analysis, most CMV-associated TCR beta chains appeared to be HLA-restricted, and the HLA associations seemed to be driven largely by CMV exposure. Correlated functional status among segregating V segments might be attributable to linkage disequilibrium, but an unknown experimental factor could not be ruled out. A later analysis found that HLA-associated TCR beta chains were more clonally expanded and had lower generation probabilities than equally common non-associated chains. The cohort was sequenced for TCR beta chains only, and without alpha or paired-chain data the features that could be detected were limited. According to a later analysis, TCR association rates differed among HLA loci, with DRB1 alleles showing the most associated TCRs and HLA-C alleles showing the fewest. The authors suggested that the approach could potentially be generalized to other disease states and immunological phenotypes. At a false discovery rate of 0.05, a later analysis linked some 17,000 TCR beta sequences to specific HLA alleles. When HLA alleles, especially DR and DQ, strongly co-occurred, TCR associations were difficult to assign to individual alleles. Most TCR sequences were seen in very few donors, while some public TCRs were found in many individuals. A cluster of highly shared sequence variants was judged likely to be a technical artifact of the sequencing pipeline. Compared with the approximately 720-donor mean, donors in an Asian-associated ancestry cluster had fewer N-insertions in productive TCRs, according to a later genetic analysis. Some IMGT-functional V segments, including TRBV6-2 and TRBV6-3, could not be distinguished by the 87-base-pair reads and were therefore excluded. HLA typing was unavailable for some donors at each locus, so association tests used only the typed subset. The presence/absence analyses assumed that sequencing depth was roughly uniform across donors, and that assumption may not be true. In vitro tests confirmed that a few of the cytomegalovirus-associated TCR beta chains recognize cytomegalovirus antigens. Because counts were too low, seventeen rarely observed V segments, including chromosome 9 orphons, were excluded from the earlier analysis of 587 of the donors. A later analysis reported that several top co-occurrence clusters appeared linked to parvovirus B19, influenza, CMV and Epstein-Barr virus. The classifier was reported to diagnose cytomegalovirus status with high specificity and sensitivity in both the original and validation cohorts. For the cohort, immune exposure information was limited to CMV serostatus. In an earlier analysis of about 600 of the donors, most TCR beta V segments appeared in productive rearrangements about 87% or about 30% of the time, broadly matching IMGT annotations. A later genetic analysis associated a missense DCLRE1C variant with V-gene and J-gene trimming of TCR beta chains, and an independent cohort replicated the association.

Spanning cysteine to phenylalanine, the CDR3 consists of 13 amino acids. CDR3 DNA only is kept here, 39 bases in frame from base 1. CDR1 and CDR2, per the germline V gene (reference sequence), are LNHDA and SQIVND. Between the V and J ends, shortened by 4 bases and 1 base respectively, the junction contains 8 bases. Remarks on this clone: Its antigen target is currently unknown. Within one base of it there is no much larger clone, and no base qualities were kept.

The cohort consisted of 670 or so healthy bone marrow donors. At the time of sampling, all cohort members were nominally healthy, though unrecorded immune exposures were likely present. The donor tested CMV seropositive and was one of the 289 seropositive cohort members. Every donor gave a peripheral blood sample, and the peripheral blood mononuclear cells from that sample were used for TCR beta sequencing. Genomic DNA was extracted from the blood cell samples with the Qiagen DNeasy Blood Extraction Kit. The method was the immunoSEQ multiplex PCR assay. For the multiplex PCR, a mixture combining 60 forward primers for TCR Vbeta segments and 13 reverse primers for TCR Jbeta segments was used. A multiplex PCR assay on genomic DNA amplified the CDR3 region of rearranged TCR beta genes. On the Illumina HiSeq System, the amplified TCR beta libraries were sequenced as 87-base-pair reads. For the original study's pipeline: In a later analysis, tens of millions of unique TCR beta chains were counted across the 500 to 850 repertoires, and approximately 9.9 million of these chains were shared by at least two donors. Raw reads were error-corrected and collapsed into unique sequences by a nearest-neighbor algorithm in which closely related sequences were merged to remove PCR and sequencing errors. V, D and J gene segments were assigned by aligning CDR3 sequences to IMGT reference sequences. For a sequence to be retained, a match of at least six nucleotides was required to both a V gene segment and a J gene segment. A rearrangement was called productive if the CDR3 had no stop codons and remained in frame with V and J, and every other rearrangement was called non-productive. Following IMGT convention, CDR3 was defined as the stretch from the second conserved V-encoded cysteine up to the conserved J-encoded phenylalanine. The earlier analysis of some 540 of the donors excluded any sequence lacking an unambiguous match to a single V gene segment. An earlier analysis of 587 of the donors called V segments functional above 56.7% productive rearrangements and segregating when the between-donor standard deviation exceeded 5%. A statistical classification framework was built to diagnose cytomegalovirus status from the catalog of TCR beta chain sequences. In a later analysis, TCR nucleotide sequences were compared against IMGT/GENE-DB human TR gene sequences so that V and J genes could be assigned. The TCRdist pipeline was used in a later analysis to assign CDR3 sequences and most-parsimonious VDJ recombination scenarios. In a later analysis, every TCR beta chain was defined by the combination of its CDR3 amino acid sequence and its V-gene family, and reads without a unique V-gene family were dropped. As a way to deal with suspected cross-contamination and a sequencing artifact, a later analysis dropped hundreds of nucleotide sequences that were highly shared and had low generation probability. For each public chain, a later analysis derived a clonal expansion index from normalized ranks of inferred template counts within each repertoire. Generation probabilities in a later analysis came from a VDJ recombination model fitted to out-of-frame rearrangements, and those results were checked against IGoR. A later analysis scored TCR-TCR, TCR-HLA and TCR-CMV co-occurrence with hypergeometric tests, applying a repertoire-size bias correction to TCR pairs. In a later analysis, false discovery rates were estimated by permuting HLA or CMV assignments 20 times. In a later analysis, co-occurring TCRs were grouped using DBSCAN, and TCRdist sequence similarity was added for clustering within HLA-allele-positive subsets. For co-occurrence clustering, repertoires with fewer than 30,000 or more than 120,000 public chains were excluded, along with four or five repertoires with anomalous nucleotide sharing. TCRdb holds this immuneACCESS table with in-frame rearrangements only. Some clones are missing; in checked studies, unresolved V genes explain under half, and the rest has no known cause. From that table come the V and J calls and clone size; the DNA was used to work out D and trimming. Recorded for this sample are tens of thousands of clones; 79% of them occurred a single time. Of the sample, roughly 15% falls within the top ten clones.

The rearranged segments are TRBV19 and TRBJ2-7, and possibly TRBD1, on 5 matching bases. Sequencing was performed on PBMCs. This TCR was recovered from a middle-aged woman in good health and CMV-seropositive. The sequenced DNA is TGTGCCAGTAGTAGAGACAGTTCCTACGAGCAGTACTTC. Translated, this gives CASSRDSSYEQYF.